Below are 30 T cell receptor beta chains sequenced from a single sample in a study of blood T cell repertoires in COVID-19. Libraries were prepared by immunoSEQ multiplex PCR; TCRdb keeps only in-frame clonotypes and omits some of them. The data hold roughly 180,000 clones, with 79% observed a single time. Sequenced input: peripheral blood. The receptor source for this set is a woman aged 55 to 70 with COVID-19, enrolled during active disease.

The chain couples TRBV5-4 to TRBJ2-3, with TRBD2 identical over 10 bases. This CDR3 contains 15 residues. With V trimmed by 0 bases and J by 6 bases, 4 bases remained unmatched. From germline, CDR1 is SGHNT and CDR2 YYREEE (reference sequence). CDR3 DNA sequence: TGTGCCAGCAGCTTGGAGCGGGGGGGCCCGGATACGCAGTATTTT. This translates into CASSLERGGPDTQYF.

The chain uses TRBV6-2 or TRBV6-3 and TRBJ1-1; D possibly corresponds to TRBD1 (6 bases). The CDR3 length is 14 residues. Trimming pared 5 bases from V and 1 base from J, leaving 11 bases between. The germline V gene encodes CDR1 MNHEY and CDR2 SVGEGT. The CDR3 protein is CASSPGHQNTEAFF. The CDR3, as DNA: TGTGCCAGCAGTCCGGGACACCAGAACACTGAAGCTTTCTTT.

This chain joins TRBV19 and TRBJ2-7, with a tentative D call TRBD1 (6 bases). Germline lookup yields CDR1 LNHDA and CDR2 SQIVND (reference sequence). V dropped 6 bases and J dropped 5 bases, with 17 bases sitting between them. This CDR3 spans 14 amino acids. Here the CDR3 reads CASRNTGLIDEQYF. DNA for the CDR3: TGTGCCAGTAGGAATACAGGGTTGATCGACGAGCAGTACTTC. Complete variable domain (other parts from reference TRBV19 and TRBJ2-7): DGGITQSPKYLFRKEGQNVTLSCEQNLNHDAMYWYRQDPGQGLRLIYYSQIVNDFQKGDIAEGYSVSREKKESFPLTVTSAQKNPTAFYLCASRNTGLIDEQYFGPGTRLTVT.

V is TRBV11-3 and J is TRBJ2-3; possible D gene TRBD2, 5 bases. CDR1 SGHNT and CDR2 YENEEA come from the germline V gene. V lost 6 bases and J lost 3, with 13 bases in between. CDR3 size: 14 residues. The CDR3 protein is CASSPSRGTDTQYF. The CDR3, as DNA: TGTGCCAGCAGTCCCTCCCGGGGAACAGATACGCAGTATTTT.

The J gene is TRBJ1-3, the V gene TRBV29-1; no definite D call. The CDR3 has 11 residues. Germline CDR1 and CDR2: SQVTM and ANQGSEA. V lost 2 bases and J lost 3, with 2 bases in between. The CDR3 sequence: CSVEHGNTIYF. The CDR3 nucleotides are TGCAGCGTTGAACATGGAAACACCATATATTTT. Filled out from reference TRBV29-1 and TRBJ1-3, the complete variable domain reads SAVISQKPSRDICQRGTSLTIQCQVDSQVTMMFWYRQQPGQSLTLIATANQGSEATYESGFVIDKFPISRPNLTFSTLTVSNMSPEDSSIYLCSVEHGNTIYFGEGSWLTVV.

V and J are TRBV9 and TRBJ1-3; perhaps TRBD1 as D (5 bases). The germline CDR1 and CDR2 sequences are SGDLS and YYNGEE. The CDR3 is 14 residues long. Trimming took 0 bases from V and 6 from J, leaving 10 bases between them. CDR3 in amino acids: CASSVGTQKNTIYF. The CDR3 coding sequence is TGTGCCAGCAGCGTAGGGACACAGAAAAACACCATATATTTT.

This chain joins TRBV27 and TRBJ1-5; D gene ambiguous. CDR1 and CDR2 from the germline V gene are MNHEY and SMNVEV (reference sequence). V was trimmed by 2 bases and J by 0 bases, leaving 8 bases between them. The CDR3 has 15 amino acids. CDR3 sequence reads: CASSLTRDSNQPQHF. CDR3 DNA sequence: TGTGCCAGCAGTTTAACCCGGGATAGCAATCAGCCCCAGCATTTT.

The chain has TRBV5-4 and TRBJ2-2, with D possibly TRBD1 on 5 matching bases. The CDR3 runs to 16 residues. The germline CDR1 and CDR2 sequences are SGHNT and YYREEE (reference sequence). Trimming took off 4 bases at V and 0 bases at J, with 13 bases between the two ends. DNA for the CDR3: TGTGCCAGCAGCCCCAGGGCCCTGTCGAACACCGGGGAGCTGTTTTTT. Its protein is CASSPRALSNTGELFF.

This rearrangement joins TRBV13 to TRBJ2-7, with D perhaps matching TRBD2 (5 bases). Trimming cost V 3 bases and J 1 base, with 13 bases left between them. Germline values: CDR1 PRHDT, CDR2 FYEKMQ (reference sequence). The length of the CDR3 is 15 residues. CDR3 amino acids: CASSFTEGPSYEQYF. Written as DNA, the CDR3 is TGTGCCAGCAGCTTCACAGAGGGTCCTTCCTACGAGCAGTACTTC.

The CDR3 region is CASSENGQGNEKLFF. The CDR3 DNA reads as TGTGCCAGCAGTGAAAACGGACAGGGGAATGAAAAACTGTTTTTT. J is TRBJ1-4 and V is TRBV2, with TRBD1 matching over 9 bases. CDR3 size: 15 residues. Germline CDR1 SNHLY, CDR2 FYNNEI. The V segment lost 2 bases and the J segment 5 bases; nucleotides outside the gene matches: 3. Supplemented by reference TRBV2 and TRBJ1-4, the full variable domain reads EPEVTQTPSHQVTQMGQEVILRCVPISNHLYFYWYRQILGQKVEFLVSFYNNEISEKSEIFDDQFSVERPDGSNFTLKIRSTKLEDSAMYFCASSENGQGNEKLFFGSGTQLSVL.

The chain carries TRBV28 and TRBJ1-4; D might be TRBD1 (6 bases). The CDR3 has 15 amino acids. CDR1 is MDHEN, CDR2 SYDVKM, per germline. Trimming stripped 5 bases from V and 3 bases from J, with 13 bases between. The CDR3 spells CASSATGSANEKLFF. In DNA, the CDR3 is TGTGCCAGCAGTGCCACAGGGTCGGCTAATGAAAAACTGTTTTTT. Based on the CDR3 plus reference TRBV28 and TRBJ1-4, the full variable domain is DVKVTQSSRYLVKRTGEKVFLECVQDMDHENMFWYRQDPGLGLRLIYFSYDVKMKEKGDIPEGYSVSREKKERFSLILESASTNQTSMYLCASSATGSANEKLFFGSGTQLSVL.

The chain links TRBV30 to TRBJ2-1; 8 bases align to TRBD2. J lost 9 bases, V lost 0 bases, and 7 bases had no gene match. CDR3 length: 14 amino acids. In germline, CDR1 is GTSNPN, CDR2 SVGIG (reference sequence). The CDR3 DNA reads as TGTGCCTGGAGTGTTGACGGGGCGGGGGGTGAGCAGTTCTTC. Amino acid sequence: CAWSVDGAGGEQFF.

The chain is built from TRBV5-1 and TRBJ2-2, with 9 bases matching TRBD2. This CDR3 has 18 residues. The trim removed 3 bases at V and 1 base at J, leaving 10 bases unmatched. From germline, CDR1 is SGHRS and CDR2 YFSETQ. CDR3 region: CASSSLPSGALNTGELFF. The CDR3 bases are TGCGCCAGCAGCTCCTTACCTAGCGGGGCATTGAACACCGGGGAGCTGTTTTTT.

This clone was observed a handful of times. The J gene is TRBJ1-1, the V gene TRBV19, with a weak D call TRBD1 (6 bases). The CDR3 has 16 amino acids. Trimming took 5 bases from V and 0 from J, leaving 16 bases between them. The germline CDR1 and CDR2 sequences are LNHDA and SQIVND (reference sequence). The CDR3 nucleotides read TGTGCCAGTAGTGAGAGGCAGGGGCGGATGAACACTGAAGCTTTCTTT. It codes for CASSERQGRMNTEAFF.

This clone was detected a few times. Here the CDR3 DNA reads TGTGCCAGCAGCCAGGGCGGGGGCGGAAACATTCAGTACTTC. This gives the protein CASSQGGGGNIQYF. The genes are TRBV3-1 (or the pseudogene TRBV3-2) and TRBJ2-4; the D gene is possibly TRBD2 (7 bases). The V gene lost 3 bases and the J gene lost 6 bases, with 12 bases spanning the gap. The CDR3 has 14 amino acids. The germline CDR1 and CDR2 sequences are LGHDT and YNNKEL (reference sequence).

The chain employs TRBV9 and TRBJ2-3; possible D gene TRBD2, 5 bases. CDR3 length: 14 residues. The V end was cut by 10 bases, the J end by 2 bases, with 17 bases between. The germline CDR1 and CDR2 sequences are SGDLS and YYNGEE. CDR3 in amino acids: CAPGGSGHTDTQYF. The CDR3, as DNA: TGTGCCCCGGGTGGAAGCGGCCACACAGATACGCAGTATTTT.

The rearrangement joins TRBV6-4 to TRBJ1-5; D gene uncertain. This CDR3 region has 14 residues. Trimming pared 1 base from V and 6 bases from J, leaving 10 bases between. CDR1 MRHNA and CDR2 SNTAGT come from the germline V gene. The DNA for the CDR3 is TGTGCCAGCAGTGACTTGGAGGGCGGTCAGCCCCAGCATTTT. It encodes CASSDLEGGQPQHF.

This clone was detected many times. CDR3 in DNA: TGTGCCAGCAGCTTTTCTGGGGACAGTCAGCCCCAGCATTTT. Translated, it gives CASSFSGDSQPQHF. The chain combines TRBV7-9 with TRBJ1-5; 7 nucleotides line up with TRBD1. Looked up from germline, CDR1 is SEHNR and CDR2 is FQNEAQ (reference sequence). J was trimmed by 6 bases and V by 3 bases; bases with no gene match: 5. The CDR3 length is 14 residues.

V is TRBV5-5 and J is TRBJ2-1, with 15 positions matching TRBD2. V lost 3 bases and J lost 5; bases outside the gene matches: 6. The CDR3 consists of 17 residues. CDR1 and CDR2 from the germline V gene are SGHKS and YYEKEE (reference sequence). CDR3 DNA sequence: TGTGCCAGCAGCTCGGGACTAGCGGGGGGCCTAAACAATGAGCAGTTCTTC. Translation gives CASSSGLAGGLNNEQFF.

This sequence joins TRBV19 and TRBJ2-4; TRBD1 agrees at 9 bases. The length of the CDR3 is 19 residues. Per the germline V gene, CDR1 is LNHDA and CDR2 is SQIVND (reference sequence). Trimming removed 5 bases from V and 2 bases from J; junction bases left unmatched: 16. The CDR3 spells CASSPRSGQGANSKNIQYF. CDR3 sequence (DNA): TGTGCCAGTAGTCCGAGATCGGGACAGGGCGCGAACTCCAAAAACATTCAGTACTTC.

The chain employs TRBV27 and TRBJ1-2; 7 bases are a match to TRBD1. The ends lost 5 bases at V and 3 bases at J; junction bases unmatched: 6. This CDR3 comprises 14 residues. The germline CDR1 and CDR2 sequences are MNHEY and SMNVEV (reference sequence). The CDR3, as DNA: TGTGCCAGCAGTGGACCGGGACAGCACTATGGCTACACCTTC. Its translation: CASSGPGQHYGYTF.

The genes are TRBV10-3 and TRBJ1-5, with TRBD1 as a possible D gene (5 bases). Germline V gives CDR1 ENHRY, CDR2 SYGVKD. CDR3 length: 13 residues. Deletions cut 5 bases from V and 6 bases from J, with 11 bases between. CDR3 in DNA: TGTGCCATCAGTTCCAGGCAGGGTCAGCCCCAGCATTTT. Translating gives CAISSRQGQPQHF.

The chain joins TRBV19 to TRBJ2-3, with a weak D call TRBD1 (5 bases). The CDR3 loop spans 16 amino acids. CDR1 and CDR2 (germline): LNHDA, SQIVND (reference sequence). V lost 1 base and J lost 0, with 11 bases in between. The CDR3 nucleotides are TGTGCCAGTAGTATAGGTGGGGCAGGGAGCACAGATACGCAGTATTTT. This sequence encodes CASSIGGAGSTDTQYF. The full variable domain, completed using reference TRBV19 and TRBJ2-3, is DGGITQSPKYLFRKEGQNVTLSCEQNLNHDAMYWYRQDPGQGLRLIYYSQIVNDFQKGDIAEGYSVSREKKESFPLTVTSAQKNPTAFYLCASSIGGAGSTDTQYFGPGTRLTVL.

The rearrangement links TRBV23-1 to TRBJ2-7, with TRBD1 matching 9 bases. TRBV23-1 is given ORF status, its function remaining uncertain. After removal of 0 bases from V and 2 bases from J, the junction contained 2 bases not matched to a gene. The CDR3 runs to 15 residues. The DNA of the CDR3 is TGCGCCAGCAGTCAATCAGGACAGGGGACCTACGAGCAGTACTTC. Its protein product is CASSQSGQGTYEQYF.

The CDR3 nucleotides are TGTGCCAGCAGCCAATCACTAGCGGGGGATTACGAGCAGTACGTC. Protein product: CASSQSLAGDYEQYV. The genes are TRBV3-1 (or the pseudogene TRBV3-2) and TRBJ2-7, with TRBD2 matching 11 bases. With V trimmed by 2 bases and J by 4 bases, 4 bases remained unmatched. The CDR3 covers 15 residues. CDR1 LGHDT and CDR2 YNNKEL come from the germline V gene (reference sequence).

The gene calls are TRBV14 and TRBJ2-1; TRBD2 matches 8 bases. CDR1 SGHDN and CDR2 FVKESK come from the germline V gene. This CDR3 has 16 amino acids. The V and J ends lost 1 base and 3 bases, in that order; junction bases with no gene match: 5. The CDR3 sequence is CASSQVKTSGYNEQFF. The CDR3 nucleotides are TGTGCCAGCAGCCAAGTAAAAACTAGCGGCTACAATGAGCAGTTCTTC.

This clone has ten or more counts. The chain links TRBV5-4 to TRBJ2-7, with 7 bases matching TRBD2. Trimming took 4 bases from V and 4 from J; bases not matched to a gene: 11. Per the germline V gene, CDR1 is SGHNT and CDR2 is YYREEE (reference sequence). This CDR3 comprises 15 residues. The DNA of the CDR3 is TGTGCCAGCAGCGGTCAGCCTAGCGGAGTATACGAGCAGTACTTC. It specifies CASSGQPSGVYEQYF.

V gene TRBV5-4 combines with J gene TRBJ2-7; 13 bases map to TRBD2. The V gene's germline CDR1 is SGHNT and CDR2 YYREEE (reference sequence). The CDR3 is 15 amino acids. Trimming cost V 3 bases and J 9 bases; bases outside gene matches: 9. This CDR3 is CASSSGLAGASGQYF. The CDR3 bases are TGTGCCAGCAGCTCCGGACTAGCGGGGGCCTCTGGGCAGTACTTC.

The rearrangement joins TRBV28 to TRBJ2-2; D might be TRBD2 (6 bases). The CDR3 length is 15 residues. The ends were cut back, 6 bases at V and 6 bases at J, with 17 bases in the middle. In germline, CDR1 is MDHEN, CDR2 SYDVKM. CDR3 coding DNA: TGTGCCAGCAGGGAAAGACTAGGCTACGCCGGGGAGCTGTTTTTT. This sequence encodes CASRERLGYAGELFF.

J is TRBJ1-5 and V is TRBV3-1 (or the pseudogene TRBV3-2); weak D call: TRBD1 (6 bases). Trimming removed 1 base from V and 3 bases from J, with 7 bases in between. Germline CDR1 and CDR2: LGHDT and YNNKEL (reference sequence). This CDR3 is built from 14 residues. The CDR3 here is CASSQGTANQPQHF. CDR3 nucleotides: TGTGCCAGCAGCCAAGGGACAGCCAATCAGCCCCAGCATTTT.